This T cell receptor beta chain was recorded in a study of cytomegalovirus exposure and HLA in healthy donors. Findings and caveats of the study: Within a later analysis, the majority of CMV-associated TCR beta chains appeared HLA-restricted.

The V end was cut by 5 bases, the J end by 7 bases, with 13 bases between. Germline V gene lookup returns CDR1 SQVTM and CDR2 ANQGSEA. This CDR3 comprises 12 residues. This clone was seen only a few times. Its antigen remains unknown. The PCR had 60 Vbeta and 13 Jbeta primers. TCRdb's table, derived via immunoSEQ multiplex PCR, lists solely in-frame clones and lacks some. The table has over 150,000 clones, approximately 81% seen once. The clonotype originates from a man younger than 35 in good health and CMV-seronegative. This chain links TRBV29-1 with TRBJ2-3, with D possibly being TRBD1 (6 bases). Sequenced input: PBMCs. Here the CDR3 reads CSVWAGENTQYF. As DNA, the CDR3 is TGCAGCGTTTGGGCAGGGGAAAATACGCAGTATTTT.